Here is one T cell receptor beta chain with its context. This clone has only a few counts. The target of this receptor is not known. No much larger clonotype is one base removed from it; base qualities were not supplied. This specimen belongs to a study of blood T cell repertoires in COVID-19 (dated by TCRdb to the early 2020s). Regarding the study in general: Samples covering the acute and convalescent phases of COVID-19 were provided by collaborators in the United States, Italy and Spain. The material from the prospective study consisted of cDNA or gDNA derived from T cells, B-cell-depleted T cells, or PBMCs. The dataset comprised deeply sampled blood TCRbeta repertoires from subjects exposed to, actively infected with, or recovered from COVID-19. The repertoires were made available in a free public database intended to serve as a resource for research on the immune response to SARS-CoV-2. The samples were drawn from two sources: the first 160 participants of the ongoing ImmuneRACE study, and 1,200 or so subjects contributed by 6 global collaborators. Sample metadata almost always included a de-identified subject ID, COVID-19 status, age in years and sex. HLA class I and class II types, where available, came from metadata supplied by the sample provider rather than from assay-based typing. What the study reported, not specific to this receptor: Clinical and demographic metadata were provided uncurated, with the amount varying by source and participant.

TCRbeta CDR3 regions were amplified from genomic DNA by means of the immunoSEQ Assay, a bias-controlled multiplex PCR. In the original analysis: Nucleated cell counts per sample were estimated from amplification of reference gene primers within the assay. To quantify the absolute abundance of each unique TCRbeta CDR3 rearrangement, sequence reads were collapsed and filtered. For each sample, productive Simpson clonality was calculated by taking the square root of Simpson's diversity index across productive rearrangements. The table comes from immuneACCESS by way of TCRdb, which keeps in-frame sequences with V and J called. Part of the clones is missing from these tables; in studies checked, under half for an unresolved V gene and the rest for unknown reasons. The V and J calls and the clone size are those of that table, but D and trimming were determined from the DNA. For this sample the table gives around 94,000 clones, of which around 80% were detected only once. The ten top clones hold 15% to 20% of the sample.

V trim: 10 bases; J trim: 4 bases; unmatched bases: 9. CDR1 and CDR2 are read off the germline V gene (reference sequence) as WNHNN and SYGVQD. The CDR3 measures 13 amino acids from cysteine to phenylalanine. Just CDR3 DNA is preserved here, 39 bases in frame from base 1. Collaborating institutions collected whole blood in K2EDTA tubes following their own protocols. Collaborator samples were shipped for TCRbeta analysis as frozen whole blood, isolated PBMCs, or DNA extracted from either sample type. The sequence was obtained from a human donor in a cohort sampled during active COVID-19. The chain is encoded by TRBV10-1 joined to TRBJ2-7, with 8 bases matching TRBD1. Sequencing input: peripheral blood. The sequence in DNA is TGCGCCACCCCGGACAGGGTTTATTACGAGCAGTACTTC. Translation gives CATPDRVYYEQYF.